These 4 T cell receptor beta chains originate from one sample sequenced in a study of control samples from healthy donors and cancer patients. Sequencing used immunoSEQ multiplex PCR; TCRdb keeps in-frame clones, though not all of them. The table shows tens of thousands of clones, with roughly 84% occurring only once. The sequenced material came from PBMCs. The source is a man in his 70s with lung cancer.

The V call is TRBV12-2, the J call TRBJ1-3. TRBV12-2 has pseudogene status. The CDR3 is 16 residues long. The CDR3 region has the DNA TGTGCAAGTCGCCCCGGGGAAGTTCTCTCTGGAAACACCATATATTTT. Its translation is CASRPGEVLSGNTIYF.

The chain joins TRBV7-8 to TRBJ2-7; no definite D call. V was trimmed by 1 base and J by 1 base, leaving 8 bases between them. The CDR3 has 14 residues. CDR1 and CDR2 (germline): SGHVS, FQNEAQ. For the CDR3, the DNA is TGTGCCAGCAGCTTAGAGTCCAGGTCCTACGAGCAGTACTTC. It encodes CASSLESRSYEQYF.

This chain links TRBV30 with TRBJ1-6; D not resolved. Germline CDR1 GTSNPN, CDR2 SVGIG (reference sequence). The CDR3 covers 14 residues. V was shortened by 0 bases and J by 9 bases, with 12 bases between the two germline ends. CDR3 sequence: CAWSVAGPGSPLHF. CDR3 bases: TGTGCCTGGAGTGTCGCGGGTCCGGGTTCACCCCTCCACTTT.

This chain uses TRBV3-1 (or the pseudogene TRBV3-2) with TRBJ2-1; 8 bases align to TRBD1. The CDR3 length is 15 residues. The germline V gene has CDR1 LGHDT and CDR2 YNNKEL (reference sequence). J lost 6 bases, V lost 4 bases, and 8 bases had no gene match. The CDR3 region has the DNA TGTGCCAGCAGCCTGAACTTGGGACAGGTCAATGAGCAGTTCTTC. Translation: CASSLNLGQVNEQFF.